This TCR beta chain was identified in a study of OX40 agonist ivuxolimab in advanced cancers. Study observations and caveats: Both blood CD4+ and CD8+ T cells showed clonal growth by week 6 at 0.1 to 3.0 mg/kg. Low clonal expansion, among the lowest seen, marked partial responders at 0.1-3.0 mg/kg. A proportion of nonresponders additionally exhibited low normalized T-cell clonal expansion.

TCRdb keeps only in-frame clones here, not all; method: immunoSEQ multiplex PCR. The sample lists approximately 69,000 clones, nearly 90% occurring once. Of note for this clone: The antigen remains undetermined.

Researchers took blood at baseline, on cycle 4 day 1, and on cycle 7 day 1. This CDR3 is built from 13 residues. Between the trimmed V and J ends, which lost 0 bases and 7 bases, there was a span of 7 bases. Germline CDR1 reads SGHVS; CDR2 reads FQNEAQ. This specimen was CD4+ or CD8+ T cells sorted from blood, taken in a trial of the OX40 agonist ivuxolimab. The receptor was derived from an adult with an advanced solid tumor such as melanoma, head and neck, liver or kidney cancer. This chain connects TRBV7-8 to TRBJ2-4; D gene ambiguous. The CDR3 region is CASSLALQNIQYF. The DNA of the CDR3 is TGTGCCAGCAGCTTAGCTCTACAGAACATTCAGTACTTC. The entire variable domain, with the rest obtained from reference TRBV7-8 and TRBJ2-4, is as follows: GAGVSQSPRYKVAKRGQDVALRCDPISGHVSLFWYQQALGQGPEFLTYFQNEAQLDKSGLPSDRFFAERPEGSVSTLKIQRTQQEDSAVYLCASSLALQNIQYFGAGTRLSVL.